The clone carrying this T cell receptor beta chain has ten or more counts. The antigen is not known. This specimen belongs to a study of T cells in Graves' hyperthyroidism and ophthalmopathy. Regarding the study as a whole: Most expanded thyroid clonotypes above 0.001 recurred in blood.

The CDR3 is 17 residues long. Trimming took off 3 bases at V and 2 bases at J, with 19 bases between the two ends. Germline V gene sequence: CDR1 SGHRS, CDR2 YFSETQ. Clinical symptoms, serum thyroxine, TRAb, thyroid ultrasound and orbital computed tomography informed diagnoses. Authors of the study amplified TCR beta CDR3 regions from RNA transcripts. During a first-round RT-PCR of the TCR CDR3, the HTBI primer set was used. One entry per CDR3 protein, called by TCRdb with MiXCR from the multiplex PCR reads. The data contain approximately 610,000 distinct CDR3 sequences, 14% to 15% of them seen just once; the ten biggest clones take up about 4%.

The TCR comes from a woman in her forties with Graves' ophthalmopathy. What was sequenced was blood. V is TRBV5-1 and J is TRBJ2-3, with D possibly being TRBD2 (5 bases). In nucleotides, the CDR3 is TGCGCCAGCAGCTCCCCAACGAAAGCGGAGAACACAGATACGCAGTATTTT. Translation gives CASSSPTKAENTDTQYF.